Each of the 15 T cell receptor beta chains below was sequenced from the same sample in a study of identical twins. TCRdb redid the calling of the 5' RACE reads with MiXCR, one entry per CDR3 protein. The table has hundreds of thousands of distinct CDR3 sequences, about 18% seen once. The data also belong to a second study, concerning T cells expressing NK-cell markers.

Sequencing was carried out using PBMCs. These receptors were taken from a woman aged 18-29 years in good health.

V gene TRBV6-5 combines with J gene TRBJ1-1; tentative D call: TRBD1 (5 bases). Between the trimmed V and J ends, which lost 2 bases and 5 bases, there was a span of 12 bases. The CDR3 covers 14 residues. Germline V lookup: CDR1 MNHEY, CDR2 SVGAGI. CDR3 sequence reads: CASSYGTLRTEAFF. The CDR3 DNA reads as TGTGCCAGCAGTTACGGGACTCTAAGGACTGAAGCTTTCTTT.

The chain uses TRBV5-1 and TRBJ2-7, with 9 bases matching TRBD1. From germline, CDR1 is SGHRS and CDR2 YFSETQ. The junction had 13 bases not matched to a gene; V was cut back by 4 bases and J by 8 bases. The CDR3 sequence is 15 residues long. The chain's CDR3 is CASSLRTGDFSKQYF. The CDR3, as DNA: TGCGCCAGCAGCCTTAGGACAGGGGATTTCTCAAAGCAGTACTTC.

This clonotype was detected many times. The V gene is TRBV19, the J gene TRBJ2-2; no definite D call. The CDR3 totals 11 residues. The V and J ends lost 8 bases and 7 bases respectively, with 8 bases between them. CDR1 is LNHDA and CDR2 is SQIVND in the germline V gene (reference sequence). CDR3 loop: CASHTGGELFF. CDR3 nucleotides: TGTGCCAGTCATACCGGCGGGGAGCTGTTTTTT.

V is TRBV5-1 and J is TRBJ2-7; tentatively, D is TRBD1 (6 bases). Trimming left V 2 bases short and J 3 bases short, with 15 bases between. The CDR3 has 15 amino acids. Germline V lookup: CDR1 SGHRS, CDR2 YFSETQ. Written as DNA, the CDR3 is TGCGCCAGCAGCTTTACAATGACAGGTATCTACGAGCAGTACTTC. It is translated as CASSFTMTGIYEQYF.

In this sample, this clonotype turned up a few times. This chain connects TRBV12-3 or TRBV12-4 to TRBJ2-2; TRBD2 might be the D (5 bases). This CDR3 is 17 amino acids long. Trimming left V 3 bases short and J 3 bases short, with 17 bases between. CDR3 coding DNA: TGTGCCAGCAGTTTCCGGCTCGGCAGAGGGTACACCGGGGAGCTGTTTTTT. Translated, it gives CASSFRLGRGYTGELFF.

This clonotype has more than one count but fewer than ten. The rearrangement joins TRBV7-2 to TRBJ2-3; 7 bases agree with TRBD1. There are 15 residues in the CDR3. The V and J ends lost 4 bases and 4 bases, in that order; junction bases with no gene match: 8. The germline V gene has CDR1 SGHTA and CDR2 FQGNSA. The CDR3 nucleotides read TGTGCCAGCAGCTCAAGGGGGACAGAACCAGATACGCAGTATTTT. It codes for CASSSRGTEPDTQYF.

This clonotype showed up just a few times. V usage is TRBV29-1 and J usage is TRBJ2-1; possible D gene TRBD2, 6 bases. The CDR3 runs to 10 residues. Germline CDR1 SQVTM, CDR2 ANQGSEA. CDR3 sequence: CSGSQGGQFF. CDR3 nucleotide sequence: TGCAGTGGATCCCAGGGAGGGCAGTTCTTC.

This CDR3 reads CASSLRGPGERQYF. CDR3 nucleotides: TGTGCCAGCAGCTTACGCGGCCCCGGGGAAAGGCAGTACTTC. The chain is built from TRBV7-2 and TRBJ2-7, with D maybe TRBD2 (5 bases). CDR1 SGHTA and CDR2 FQGNSA come from the germline V gene. V was cut by 2 bases and J by 9 bases, with 17 bases left in between. The CDR3 has 14 residues.

This clonotype has just a few counts. The chain combines TRBV6-5 with TRBJ2-1; D remains ambiguous. Per germline, CDR1 MNHEY and CDR2 SVGAGI. The CDR3 has 15 residues. Deletions cut 2 bases from V and 0 bases from J, with 8 bases between. The CDR3 reads CASSYRSYSYNEQFF. The DNA of the CDR3 is TGTGCCAGCAGTTACCGCAGTTACTCCTACAATGAGCAGTTCTTC.

This clonotype was counted a single time. V is TRBV7-2 and J is TRBJ2-5, with unresolved D. The CDR3 has 14 residues. Trimming took off 0 bases at V and 4 bases at J, with 9 bases between the two ends. Germline V gene lookup returns CDR1 SGHTA and CDR2 FQGNSA. This CDR3 is CASSLARAAETQYF. The CDR3 DNA reads TGTGCCAGCAGCTTAGCACGCGCGGCAGAGACCCAGTACTTC. Drawing the rest from reference TRBV7-2 and TRBJ2-5, the complete variable domain is GAGVSQSPSNKVTEKGKDVELRCDPISGHTALYWYRQSLGQGLEFLIYFQGNSAPDKSGLPSDRFSAERTGGSVSTLTIQRTQQEDSAVYLCASSLARAAETQYFGPGTRLLVL.

This clonotype was picked up many times. The chain employs TRBV6-2 or TRBV6-3 and TRBJ2-7, with D possibly matching TRBD1 (5 bases). Germline assignment: CDR1 MNHEY and CDR2 SVGEGT. The CDR3 contains 15 residues. V was shortened by 7 bases and J by 0 bases, with 16 bases between the two germline ends. The CDR3 nucleotides are TGTGCCAGCACCCTACAGGTACTTCCCTCCTACGAGCAGTACTTC. As protein: CASTLQVLPSYEQYF.

This clonotype has just a few counts. The V call is TRBV9, the J call TRBJ1-2; a possible D gene is TRBD1 (5 bases). Germline V lookup: CDR1 SGDLS, CDR2 YYNGEE. This CDR3 contains 13 residues. Trimming removed 2 bases at V and 1 base at J, with 6 bases between. CDR3 sequence reads: CASSVDINYGYTF. DNA of the CDR3: TGTGCCAGCAGCGTGGACATTAACTATGGCTACACCTTC.

V is TRBV5-8 and J is TRBJ1-6, with TRBD1 matching 7 bases. Losses at the gene ends were 4 bases for V and 9 bases for J; bases not matched to a gene: 10. CDR1 is SGHTS and CDR2 is YDEGEE in the germline V gene. The CDR3 runs to 15 residues. The CDR3 coding sequence is TGTGCCAGCAGCGCAAACAGGGGAGGGTTTTCACCCCTCCACTTT. It translates to CASSANRGGFSPLHF.

The gene calls are TRBV5-1 and TRBJ2-7; D unclear. CDR1 is SGHRS, CDR2 YFSETQ, per germline. The germline V and J ends were trimmed by 0 bases and 5 bases, with 21 bases remaining between them. The CDR3 covers 17 residues. Here the CDR3 DNA reads TGCGCCAGCAGCTTGGCCGTAACGCGAAATAACGAGAACGAGCAGTACTTC. It specifies CASSLAVTRNNENEQYF.

This chain connects TRBV7-9 to TRBJ1-2; D might be TRBD1 (5 bases). The germline V gene has CDR1 SEHNR and CDR2 FQNEAQ (reference sequence). V was shortened by 4 bases and J by 3 bases, with 6 bases between the two germline ends. The CDR3 consists of 12 residues. The CDR3 DNA reads TGTGCCAGCAGCTCGACAGACTATGGCTACACCTTC. Its protein is CASSSTDYGYTF.